This passage covers 7 T cell receptor beta chains from one sample sequenced in a study of cytomegalovirus exposure and HLA in healthy donors. This table comes from immunoSEQ multiplex PCR, and its TCRdb copy is limited to in-frame clones, with some not included. This table has over 200,000 clones, around 91% appearing once. The sequenced sample was PBMCs. Receptor source: a woman aged 18-35 years in good health and CMV-seronegative.

J is TRBJ1-5 and V is TRBV28, with D perhaps TRBD1 (5 bases). Germline CDR1 MDHEN, CDR2 SYDVKM. Trimming removed 2 bases from V and 6 bases from J, with 11 bases in between. The CDR3 runs to 14 residues. CDR3 in amino acids: CASSLGGEGQPQHF. The DNA of the CDR3 is TGTGCCAGCAGTTTAGGAGGGGAGGGTCAGCCCCAGCATTTT. Full variable domain (rest looked up from reference TRBV28 and TRBJ1-5): DVKVTQSSRYLVKRTGEKVFLECVQDMDHENMFWYRQDPGLGLRLIYFSYDVKMKEKGDIPEGYSVSREKKERFSLILESASTNQTSMYLCASSLGGEGQPQHFGDGTRLSIL.

This sequence joins TRBV27 and TRBJ1-4, with TRBD1 as a possible D gene (6 bases). CDR3 length: 15 amino acids. Germline CDR1 MNHEY, CDR2 SMNVEV (reference sequence). Trimming cost V 1 base and J 5 bases, with 11 bases left between them. The CDR3 sequence: CASSLYRDVNEKLFF. The CDR3 bases are TGTGCCAGCAGTTTATACAGGGATGTGAATGAAAAACTGTTTTTT.

The J gene is TRBJ1-4, the V gene TRBV9; a weak D match, TRBD1 (6 bases). With 4 bases removed from V and 8 bases from J, the gap between germline ends came to 18 bases. Germline V CDR1 and CDR2: SGDLS, YYNGEE. CDR3 size: 15 residues. Here the CDR3 DNA reads TGTGCCAGCAGCCCTAGCGGTGGAGGGGGAGAAAAACTGTTTTTT. This translates into CASSPSGGGGEKLFF.

This chain connects TRBV29-1 to TRBJ2-7; 10 bases map to TRBD1. Germline trimming cut 6 bases from V and 3 bases from J; bases unmatched to any gene: 5. CDR1 is SQVTM, CDR2 ANQGSEA, per germline. The CDR3 consists of 13 residues. The CDR3 loop is CSVTGTGVYEQYF. The DNA of the CDR3 is TGCAGCGTAACCGGGACAGGGGTCTACGAGCAGTACTTC.

This chain connects TRBV9 to TRBJ2-3; TRBD1 might be the D (6 bases). CDR1 and CDR2 from the germline V gene are SGDLS and YYNGEE. The ends were cut back, 0 bases at V and 2 bases at J, with 10 bases in the middle. The CDR3 is made up of 15 amino acids. Here the CDR3 reads CASSVGGGPTDTQYF. CDR3 in DNA: TGTGCCAGCAGCGTAGGAGGGGGACCCACAGATACGCAGTATTTT.

The rearrangement joins TRBV6-6 to TRBJ1-5; no reliable D call. V lost 2 bases, J lost 3 bases, and 14 bases lay in between. CDR1 MNHNY and CDR2 SVGAGI come from the germline V gene (reference sequence). There are 16 residues in the CDR3. In DNA form, the CDR3 reads TGTGCCAGCAGTTACGGGCCAGAAGAGCTCAATCAGCCCCAGCATTTT. Translated, it gives CASSYGPEELNQPQHF.

The chain couples TRBV2 to TRBJ1-1; TRBD1 might be the D (6 bases). The germline V gene encodes CDR1 SNHLY and CDR2 FYNNEI. The ends were cut back, 6 bases at V and 2 bases at J, with 13 bases in the middle. CDR3 length: 14 residues. CDR3 amino acids: CASSPRGLNTEAFF. CDR3 nucleotides: TGTGCCAGCAGCCCTAGGGGGTTAAACACTGAAGCTTTCTTT. The complete variable domain, with remaining parts taken from reference TRBV2 and TRBJ1-1, reads EPEVTQTPSHQVTQMGQEVILRCVPISNHLYFYWYRQILGQKVEFLVSFYNNEISEKSEIFDDQFSVERPDGSNFTLKIRSTKLEDSAMYFCASSPRGLNTEAFFGQGTRLTVV.